What follows is one T cell receptor (beta chain) and its context. J was trimmed by 5 bases and V by 2 bases; bases with no gene match: 7. Per germline, CDR1 MNHEY and CDR2 SMNVEV (reference sequence). CDR3 length equals 16 residues. The sample originates from a study of PD-L1 blockade in urothelial cancer. Across the study: Each participant's history included 0 to 3 prior chemotherapy regimens.

The method was immunoSEQ multiplex PCR; TCRdb's version includes in-frame clones alone and lacks a portion of them. Here the sample spans over 35,000 clones, roughly nine tenths being singletons. The sample's time point: pretreatment peripheral blood. Sequenced here: PBMCs, sampled around atezolizumab (anti-PD-L1) treatment. The rearrangement links TRBV27 to TRBJ2-7; 12 bases line up with TRBD1. The sequence was collected from a woman in her sixties or seventies with urothelial cancer. CDR3 protein: CASSLGTGGLTNEQYF. The CDR3 DNA sequence: TGTGCCAGCAGTTTAGGGACAGGGGGCTTAACTAACGAGCAGTACTTC.